This T cell receptor beta chain is drawn from a study of monozygotic twins with inflammatory bowel disease. Researchers collected over 2 ml of blood per donor. Reanalyzing the 5' RACE reads, TCRdb keeps one entry per CDR3 protein, without DNA. This sample's clone table lists 200,000 to 250,000 distinct CDR3 sequences. Germline CDR1 and CDR2: SEHNR and FQNEAQ (reference sequence). The CDR3 covers 14 residues. The sequenced material came from blood. This TCR was sampled from a human donor with ulcerative colitis or Crohn's disease, or a healthy co-twin of an affected twin (not recorded which). This chain links TRBV7-9 with TRBJ1-1. The CDR3 sequence: CASSLVGGAPEAFF.